This TCR beta chain appears in the sequencing data of a study of T cells in Graves' hyperthyroidism and ophthalmopathy. Study information: The blood sample was taken at first diagnosis, before treatment began.

Each 10 ml fresh peripheral blood draw supplied the PBMCs. This clonotype has a count of ten or more. The antigen remains unidentified. This CDR3 is built from 16 residues. Germline lookup yields CDR1 MNHNY and CDR2 SVGAGI (reference sequence). V was pared by 5 bases and J by 1 base, with 17 bases between. Study-level points and caveats: Researchers report that a 13 V-J model separated ophthalmopathy from stable hyperthyroidism. The majority of expanded thyroid clonotypes above 0.001 also appeared in blood.

Amplified regions were TCR beta CDR3 sequences from RNA transcripts. With the HTBI primer set, the TCR CDR3 went through a first round of RT-PCR. MiXCR, applied by TCRdb to the multiplex PCR reads, yields one record per CDR3 protein. This table has some 510,000 distinct CDR3 sequences, roughly 20% appearing once. This clonotype originated in a man in his late teens or twenties with Graves' hyperthyroidism. This rearrangement joins TRBV6-6 to TRBJ1-1, with no clear D. Sequencing used blood. CDR3 protein: CASSNRAPKKNTEAFF. CDR3 bases: TGTGCCAGCAGTAACCGGGCCCCAAAGAAGAACACTGAAGCTTTCTTT.